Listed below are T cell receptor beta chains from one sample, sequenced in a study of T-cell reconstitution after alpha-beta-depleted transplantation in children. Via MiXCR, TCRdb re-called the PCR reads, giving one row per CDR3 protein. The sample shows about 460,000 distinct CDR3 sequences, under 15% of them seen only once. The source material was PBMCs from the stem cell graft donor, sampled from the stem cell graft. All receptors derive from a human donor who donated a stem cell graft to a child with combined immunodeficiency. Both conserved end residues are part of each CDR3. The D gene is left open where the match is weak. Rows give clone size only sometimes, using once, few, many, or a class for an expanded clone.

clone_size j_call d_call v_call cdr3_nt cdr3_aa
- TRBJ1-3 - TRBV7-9 TGTGCCAGCAGCTTAGAGGGGCTTCGCTCTGGAAACACCATATATTTT CASSLEGLRSGNTIYF
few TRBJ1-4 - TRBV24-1 TGTGCCACCAGTGACCCCGGGACGGCTAATGAAAAACTGTTTTTT CATSDPGTANEKLFF
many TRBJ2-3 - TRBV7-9 TGTGCCAGCAGCCCCCGAGGGGTAGGGGCTCTCACAGATACGCAGTATTTT CASSPRGVGALTDTQYF
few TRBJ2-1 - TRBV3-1 TGTGCCAGCAGCCAAGCCCCAATGGCTGAGCAGTTCTTC CASSQAPMAEQFF
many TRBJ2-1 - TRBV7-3 TGTGCCTCAGCGGGTGGGGCCTACAATGAGCAGTTCTTC CASAGGAYNEQFF
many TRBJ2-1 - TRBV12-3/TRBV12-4 TGTGCCAGCAGTTTCGTTTTGGCGGGGGCCTCCTACAATGAGCAGTTCTTC CASSFVLAGASYNEQFF
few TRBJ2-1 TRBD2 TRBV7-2 TGTGCCAGCAGCCTCCTACTAGCGGGAGTGGGTGAGCAGTTCTTC CASSLLLAGVGEQFF
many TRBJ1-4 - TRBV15 TGTGCCACCAGCAGACCGGGTGGGACTAATGAAAAACTGTTTTTT CATSRPGGTNEKLFF
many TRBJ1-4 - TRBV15 TGTGCCACCAGCGACGGGGACACTAATGAAAAACTGTTTTTT CATSDGDTNEKLFF
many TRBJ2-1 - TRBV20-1 TGCAGTGCCCCTGCTCGGCCCCTGGGGGACAATGAGCAGTTCTTC CSAPARPLGDNEQFF
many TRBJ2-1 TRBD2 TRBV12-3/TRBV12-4 TGTGCCAGCAGTCGGACTAGCGGGAGATACAATGAGCAGTTCTTC CASSRTSGRYNEQFF
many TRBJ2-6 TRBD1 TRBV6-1 TGTGCCAGCAGTACCGGACAGGGGAGGCCTGGGGCCAACGTCCTGACTTTC CASSTGQGRPGANVLTF
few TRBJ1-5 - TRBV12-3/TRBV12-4 TGTGCCAGCAGTTTAAGCGGGTTCTATAGCAATCAGCCCCAGCATTTT CASSLSGFYSNQPQHF
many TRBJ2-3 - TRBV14 TGTGCCAGCAGCCAAGATGCAGGGAGTGCAGATACGCAGTATTTT CASSQDAGSADTQYF
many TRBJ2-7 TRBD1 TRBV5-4 TGTGCCAGCAGCTCCCCGACAGGGGCCAACGAGCAGTACTTC CASSSPTGANEQYF
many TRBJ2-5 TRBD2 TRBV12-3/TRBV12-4 TGTGCCAGCAACCTTGGGGGGGGAGGTGAGACCCAGTACTTC CASNLGGGGETQYF
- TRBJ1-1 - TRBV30 TGTGCCTGGGGGCCCGACAGAAACACTGAAGCTTTCTTT CAWGPDRNTEAFF
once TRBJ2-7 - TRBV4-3 TGCGCCAGCAGCCAAGGGGTAGGGACACCCTACGAGCAGTACTTC CASSQGVGTPYEQYF
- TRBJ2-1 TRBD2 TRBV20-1 TGCAGTGCTAGAGATTGGTCAGCGGGGTCCTACAATGAGCAGTTCTTC CSARDWSAGSYNEQFF
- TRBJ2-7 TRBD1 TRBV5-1 TGCGCCAGCAGCTTGGTGGACAGGGCCTACGAGCAGTACTTC CASSLVDRAYEQYF
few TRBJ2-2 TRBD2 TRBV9 TGTGCCAGCAGCGTAGAAAGACTAGCGGGGTACCCGAACACCGGGGAGCTGTTTTTT CASSVERLAGYPNTGELFF
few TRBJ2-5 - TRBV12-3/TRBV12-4 TGTGCCAGCAGCGGACTTTTTCAAGAGACCCAGTACTTC CASSGLFQETQYF
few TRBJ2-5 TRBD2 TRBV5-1 TGCGCCAGCAGCCCCGGACTAGCGGGGGCGGTAGAGACCCAGTACTTC CASSPGLAGAVETQYF
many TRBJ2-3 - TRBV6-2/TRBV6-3 TGTGCCAGCAGTTACCCGGAGACAGATACGCAGTATTTT CASSYPETDTQYF
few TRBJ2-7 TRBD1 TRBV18 TGTGCCAGCTCACCCGGGACAGCGCTGGGCTCCTACGAGCAGTACTTC CASSPGTALGSYEQYF
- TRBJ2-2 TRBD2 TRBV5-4 TGTGCCAGCAGCTACTGGGGGGGGACGCCCGGGGAGCTGTTTTTT CASSYWGGTPGELFF
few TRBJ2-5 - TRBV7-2 TGTGCCAGCAGCTCCCGAGCATATCAAGAGACCCAGTACTTC CASSSRAYQETQYF
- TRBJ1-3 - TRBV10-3 TGTGCCATCAGTACCGGGAGCCGATCCTCTGGAAACACCATATATTTT CAISTGSRSSGNTIYF
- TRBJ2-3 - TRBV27 TGTGCCAGCAAAGAACCAGCGGGCGTCACAGATACGCAGTATTTT CASKEPAGVTDTQYF
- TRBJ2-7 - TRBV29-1 TGCAGCGTCCTAGCCTTAGGGGCCTACGAGCAGTACTTC CSVLALGAYEQYF
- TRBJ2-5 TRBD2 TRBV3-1 TGTGCCAGCAGCCAACAAGCAGCGGGAGGGCCTGGGACCCAGTACTTC CASSQQAAGGPGTQYF
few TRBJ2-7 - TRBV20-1 TGCAGTGCTAGGGGGGGAGGACGCGACCCCGAGCAGTACTTC CSARGGGRDPEQYF
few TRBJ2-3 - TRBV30 TGTGCCTGGACCGACTCCACCCCTGGAGATACGCAGTATTTT CAWTDSTPGDTQYF
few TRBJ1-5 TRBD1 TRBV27 TGTGCCAGCAGCAGGACAGGATATAGCAATCAGCCCCAGCATTTT CASSRTGYSNQPQHF
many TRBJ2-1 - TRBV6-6 TGTGCCAGCAGTCAGGGCGAGCGGGAGCAGTTCTTC CASSQGEREQFF
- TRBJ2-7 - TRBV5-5 TGTGCCAGCAGCTTGTACGGGGACAACTACGAGCAGTACTTC CASSLYGDNYEQYF
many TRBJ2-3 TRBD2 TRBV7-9 TGTGCCAGCACCTCACATCGACGGGGGGGCCTCACAGATACGCAGTATTTT CASTSHRRGGLTDTQYF
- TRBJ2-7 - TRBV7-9 TGTGCCAGCAGTTTCGGGACACTCAACTACGAGCAGTACTTC CASSFGTLNYEQYF
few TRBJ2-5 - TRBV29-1 TGCAGCGCGGGAGGGACAGAAGAGACCCAGTACTTC CSAGGTEETQYF
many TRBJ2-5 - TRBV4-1 TGCGCCAGCAGCCAAGGGGTGGGCGAGACCCAGTACTTC CASSQGVGETQYF
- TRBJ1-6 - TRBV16 TGTGCCAGCAGCCCCGTAGGAGGCGTCCTCCACTTT CASSPVGGVLHF